The 2 T cell receptor beta chains reported below all come from one sample, sequenced in a study of identical twins. Each CDR3 protein gets one entry after TCRdb re-called the 5' RACE reads with MiXCR. The sample yields about 340,000 distinct CDR3 sequences, about 12% seen once. The same sample was also used in a study of yellow fever vaccine responses in identical twins.

Material for sequencing was CD8+ T cells sorted from blood. These receptor sequences come from a woman aged 18-35 years in good health.

This clonotype appeared many times. The rearrangement joins TRBV5-1 to TRBJ1-4; D remains unclear. Germline-derived CDR1 and CDR2 are SGHRS and YFSETQ. This CDR3 spans 14 amino acids. Trimming cost V 4 bases and J 3 bases, with 10 bases left between them. As DNA, the CDR3 is TGCGCCAGCAGCCTAGACGGATCTAATGAAAAACTGTTTTTT. This gives the protein CASSLDGSNEKLFF.

This clonotype was seen only once. The J gene is TRBJ2-1, the V gene TRBV28; D not certain. V lost 3 bases, J lost 2 bases, and 8 bases lay in between. CDR1 is MDHEN and CDR2 is SYDVKM in the germline V gene. This CDR3 contains 14 residues. For the CDR3, the DNA is TGTGCCAGCAGTTTCCCTCGACCCTACAATGAGCAGTTCTTC. This gives the protein CASSFPRPYNEQFF.